A single sample is the source of the 22 T cell receptor beta chains below, sequenced in a study of blood T cell repertoires in COVID-19. Clones were sequenced by immunoSEQ multiplex PCR, and TCRdb holds only the in-frame ones, with some missing. The sample lists approximately 200,000 clones, 80% to 90% occurring once. The sample taken for sequencing was PBMCs or T cells enriched from blood (not recorded which). The source of these receptors is a young man who had recovered from COVID-19.

The chain employs TRBV11-2 and TRBJ1-2; 10 positions match TRBD1. The CDR3 runs to 15 residues. With V trimmed by 5 bases and J by 4 bases, 7 bases remained unmatched. From germline, CDR1 is SGHAT and CDR2 FQNNGV. Here the CDR3 reads CASSPGQGGSYGYTF. The DNA of the CDR3 is TGTGCCAGCAGCCCCGGACAGGGGGGGAGCTATGGCTACACCTTC.

V usage is TRBV9 and J usage is TRBJ1-1, with 7 positions matching TRBD1. Losses at the gene ends were 4 bases for V and 0 bases for J; bases not matched to a gene: 9. The CDR3 sequence is 16 residues long. CDR1 is SGDLS and CDR2 is YYNGEE in the germline V gene. The CDR3 DNA sequence: TGTGCCAGCAGCCCCCGGACAGGAAGGGTGAACACTGAAGCTTTCTTT. Its protein product is CASSPRTGRVNTEAFF.

This sequence joins TRBV27 and TRBJ2-7, with 11 bases identical to TRBD2. The CDR3 has 18 amino acids. With V trimmed by 2 bases and J by 2 bases, 11 bases remained unmatched. CDR1 MNHEY and CDR2 SMNVEV come from the germline V gene (reference sequence). The CDR3 DNA sequence: TGTGCCAGCAGTTTAAGTAGCGGGAGGGCCCCACTTACCTACGAGCAGTACTTC. Translation: CASSLSSGRAPLTYEQYF.

This chain joins TRBV15 and TRBJ1-2; 7 bases fit TRBD1. This CDR3 comprises 14 residues. Germline V gene lookup returns CDR1 LNHNV and CDR2 YYDKDF (reference sequence). With V trimmed by 3 bases and J by 2 bases, 3 bases remained unmatched. The CDR3 loop is CATSRGTENYGYTF. The DNA for the CDR3 is TGTGCCACCAGCAGGGGGACAGAGAACTATGGCTACACCTTC.

The rearrangement links TRBV30 to TRBJ1-2; 8 positions match TRBD1. The CDR3 contains 14 residues. V gave up 2 bases and J gave up 4 bases; unmatched junction bases: 6. Germline V gene sequence: CDR1 GTSNPN, CDR2 SVGIG (reference sequence). The CDR3 protein is CAWSYRGRIYGYTF. CDR3 DNA sequence: TGTGCCTGGAGTTACAGGGGGAGGATCTATGGCTACACCTTC.

In its sample, this clone was seen once. The V gene is TRBV5-1, the J gene TRBJ2-2, with D possibly TRBD1 on 6 matching bases. The CDR3 contains 17 residues. CDR1 SGHRS and CDR2 YFSETQ come from the germline V gene. V was cut by 4 bases and J by 3 bases, with 19 bases left in between. In DNA, the CDR3 is TGCGCCAGCAGCGGCAATTCCAGGGGCGTGGACACCGGGGAGCTGTTTTTT. It is translated as CASSGNSRGVDTGELFF.

The chain couples TRBV19 to TRBJ1-1; D possibly corresponds to TRBD1 (6 bases). Germline-derived CDR1 and CDR2 are LNHDA and SQIVND (reference sequence). This CDR3 is built from 14 residues. Trimming removed 5 bases from V and 5 bases from J, with 15 bases in between. In nucleotides, the CDR3 is TGTGCCAGTAGTTTCCCCTACAGGGTAACTGAAGCTTTCTTT. Translating gives CASSFPYRVTEAFF.

CDR3 nucleotides: TGTGCCAGCAGTAGTGGACAGGGTTGGGACTATGGCTACACCTTC. Residues: CASSSGQGWDYGYTF. This chain joins TRBV6-5 and TRBJ1-2; 8 bases match TRBD1. Trimming cost V 5 bases and J 3 bases; bases outside gene matches: 8. Germline-derived CDR1 and CDR2 are MNHEY and SVGAGI. This CDR3 comprises 15 residues.

The chain links TRBV27 to TRBJ1-1; no firm D call. Trimming removed 2 bases from V and 4 bases from J, with 11 bases in between. Germline V gene lookup returns CDR1 MNHEY and CDR2 SMNVEV (reference sequence). The CDR3 covers 14 residues. CDR3 in DNA: TGTGCCAGCAGTTTAGGGCTGGGTATCACTGAAGCTTTCTTT. Protein: CASSLGLGITEAFF.

This clone was seen a few times. The rearrangement links TRBV21-1 to TRBJ1-2. TRBV21-1 is a known pseudogene. This CDR3 has 14 amino acids. The CDR3 is CASSKEYRLEGYTF. DNA of the CDR3: TGTGCCAGCAGCAAAGAATACCGGCTAGAAGGCTACACCTTC.

The rearrangement links TRBV10-1 to TRBJ1-2, with D unresolved. Per the germline V gene, CDR1 is WNHNN and CDR2 is SYGVQD (reference sequence). CDR3 length: 13 residues. V shed 2 bases and J shed 1 base, with 5 bases lying between them. For the CDR3, the DNA is TGCGCCAGCAGTGAGGGCCTTAACTATGGCTACACCTTC. Translation gives CASSEGLNYGYTF.

The sample holds many counts of this clone. The chain combines TRBV2 with TRBJ1-5; no firm D call. Germline values: CDR1 SNHLY, CDR2 FYNNEI. The V end was cut by 7 bases, the J end by 2 bases, with 9 bases between. CDR3 length equals 13 residues. CDR3 region: CASTRVGNQPQHF. The CDR3 region has the DNA TGTGCCAGCACCCGGGTCGGCAATCAGCCCCAGCATTTT.

This chain uses TRBV6-2 or TRBV6-3 with TRBJ2-3, with 10 bases aligning to TRBD1. CDR3 length: 15 amino acids. CDR1 MNHEY and CDR2 SVGEGT come from the germline V gene. The ends lost 2 bases at V and 7 bases at J; junction bases unmatched: 6. The DNA of the CDR3 is TGTGCCAGCAGTTACGGACAGGGGGTTGGTAATACGCAGTATTTT. It specifies CASSYGQGVGNTQYF.

The CDR3 sequence: CASSLAGGGYNEQFF. In DNA, the CDR3 is TGTGCCAGCAGTTTAGCAGGGGGCGGCTACAATGAGCAGTTCTTC. The chain has TRBV27 and TRBJ2-1; 8 bases map to TRBD1. After removal of 2 bases from V and 3 bases from J, the junction contained 3 bases not matched to a gene. This CDR3 has 15 residues. Per the germline V gene, CDR1 is MNHEY and CDR2 is SMNVEV (reference sequence).

Only one count was recorded for this clone. V and J are TRBV28 and TRBJ2-5; 9 positions match TRBD1. Germline assignment: CDR1 MDHEN and CDR2 SYDVKM. Unmatched junction bases numbered 17, after V lost 7 bases and J lost 2 bases. The CDR3 is 18 residues long. CDR3: CASTVGQGIPRDQETQYF. The CDR3 DNA reads as TGTGCCAGCACCGTCGGACAGGGGATTCCTAGGGATCAAGAGACCCAGTACTTC.

The V gene is TRBV5-1, the J gene TRBJ1-2, with 7 nucleotides matching TRBD1. Germline CDR1 reads SGHRS; CDR2 reads YFSETQ. V trimming: 4 bases; J trimming: 1 base; junction bases outside the gene matches: 7. This CDR3 region has 15 residues. CDR3 loop: CASSLPDRVNYGYTF. The DNA for the CDR3 is TGCGCCAGCAGCCTACCTGACAGGGTTAACTATGGCTACACCTTC.

Comment on this clone: One end of the junction varies from germline; a read error may be responsible. The rearrangement joins TRBV12-3 or TRBV12-4 to TRBJ1-1; perhaps TRBD1 as D (6 bases). There are 12 residues in the CDR3. CDR3 amino acids: CASSLGAGRGVF. Written as DNA, the CDR3 is TGTGCCAGCAGCCTGGGGGCAGGGCGAGGGGTTTTT.

The chain couples TRBV3-1 (or the pseudogene TRBV3-2) to TRBJ2-7; 9 bases agree with TRBD2. Germline values: CDR1 LGHDT, CDR2 YNNKEL (reference sequence). The CDR3 totals 15 residues. J gave up 2 bases and V 3 bases, and 5 bases lay outside the gene matches. CDR3: CASSHAGLAPYEQYF. The CDR3 coding sequence is TGTGCCAGCAGCCATGCTGGACTAGCGCCCTACGAGCAGTACTTC.

This chain joins TRBV29-1 and TRBJ2-3, with TRBD2 matching over 8 bases. The CDR3 loop spans 16 amino acids. V shed 1 base and J 2 bases; nucleotides not matched to a gene: 8. Germline CDR1 and CDR2: SQVTM and ANQGSEA. The CDR3, as DNA: TGCAGCGTTGAAGGGGGGGATAGCGGGGTCACAGATACGCAGTATTTT. Translated, it gives CSVEGGDSGVTDTQYF.

CDR3 residues: CASSLGQGSVKNIQYF. Written as DNA, the CDR3 is TGTGCCAGCAGCTTGGGACAGGGGAGCGTCAAAAACATTCAGTACTTC. V and J are TRBV5-4 and TRBJ2-4; 8 bases agree with TRBD1. The CDR3 contains 16 residues. After removal of 0 bases from V and 3 bases from J, the junction contained 5 bases not matched to a gene. The germline gives CDR1 SGHNT, CDR2 YYREEE (reference sequence). The full variable domain, rest sourced from reference TRBV5-4 and TRBJ2-4, is ETGVTQSPTHLIKTRGQQVTLRCSSQSGHNTVSWYQQALGQGPQFIFQYYREEENGRGNFPPRFSGLQFPNYSSELNVNALELDDSALYLCASSLGQGSVKNIQYFGAGTRLSVL.

This chain connects TRBV4-1 to TRBJ1-3; D might be TRBD1 (5 bases). The CDR3 is 17 amino acids. In germline, CDR1 is MGHRA, CDR2 YSYEKL. Trimming removed 4 bases from V and 0 bases from J, with 16 bases in between. The CDR3 region has the DNA TGCGCCAGCAGCCGGTGGGGTAGGGGCTCCTCTGGAAACACCATATATTTT. This translates into CASSRWGRGSSGNTIYF.

V and J are TRBV19 and TRBJ1-4; 7 bases agree with TRBD1. Germline loops: CDR1 LNHDA, CDR2 SQIVND (reference sequence). CDR3 length: 15 amino acids. With V trimmed by 6 bases and J by 8 bases, 12 bases remained unmatched. This chain's CDR3 is CASRPLDRPPEKLFF. The CDR3 region has the DNA TGTGCCAGTAGGCCCTTGGACAGGCCACCCGAAAAACTGTTTTTT.